Listed below are T cell receptor beta chains from one sample, sequenced in a study of neurological immune-mediated disorders. MiXCR, applied by TCRdb to the 5' RACE reads, yields one record per CDR3 protein. Among 45,000 to 65,000 distinct CDR3 sequences listed, about 4% were seen once. The sample was PBMCs. Every receptor here comes from a man aged 50 to 59 with multiple sclerosis. CDR3s include the opening cysteine and the closing phenylalanine or tryptophan.

v_call	j_call	cdr3_aa
TRBV29-1	TRBJ2-5	CSVPLTVSQETQYF
TRBV4-1	TRBJ2-2	CASSQEGQGAFGELFF
TRBV3-1	TRBJ2-1	CASSHPGPYNEQFF
TRBV28	TRBJ2-3	CASTRRSTSTDTQYF
TRBV7-8	TRBJ2-3	CASSLKRSRDTQYF
TRBV6-6	TRBJ1-4	CASRVQAGEKLFF
TRBV7-2	TRBJ2-3	CASSRNFGTVRYTQYF
TRBV6-5	TRBJ1-1	CASRGGFGTEAFF
TRBV6-6	TRBJ2-1	CASRPRGNEQFF
TRBV4-1	TRBJ1-1	CASSQAWGMNTEAFF
TRBV29-1	TRBJ2-1	CSVEGSGGKLNEQFF
TRBV6-1	TRBJ1-5	CASSEGQGPLPQHF
TRBV28	TRBJ2-5	CASSITSGEETQYF
TRBV10-3	TRBJ1-2	CAISPGQHFSYGYTF
TRBV2	TRBJ1-5	CASSIRGDQPQNF
TRBV19	TRBJ2-2	CASSEQGFTGELFF
TRBV12-3/TRBV12-4	TRBJ2-3	CASSRTDRFPDTQYF
TRBV5-1	TRBJ2-1	CASSLGLAGTPYNEQFF
TRBV20-1	TRBJ1-5	CSARGGILRDRLNQPQHF
TRBV10-3	TRBJ1-6	CAIRLDLGSPLHF
TRBV29-1	TRBJ1-5	CSVVVGASNQPQHF
TRBV29-1	TRBJ1-1	CSVELQGADTEAFF
TRBV7-6	TRBJ1-4	CASSLAGQANEKLFF
TRBV12-3/TRBV12-4	TRBJ2-5	CASRADRDQETQYF
TRBV5-1	TRBJ1-6	CASSLGSGNSPLHF
TRBV18	TRBJ1-5	CASSPRRNQPQNF
TRBV28	TRBJ2-3	CASSSAGDTDTQYF
TRBV12-3/TRBV12-4	TRBJ2-7	CASRQGELSYEQYF
TRBV9	TRBJ2-3	CASSVAGPGAVSSDTQYF
TRBV4-1	TRBJ2-7	CASSQEPGGYDEQYF
TRBV28	TRBJ2-7	CASSPPGAVGDEQYF
TRBV4-1	TRBJ2-7	CASSPAGDSSYEQYF
TRBV20-1	TRBJ2-5	CSARENGGLRETQYF
TRBV10-3	TRBJ2-5	CAIAYTPQETQYF
TRBV10-3	TRBJ1-6	CAISESGQASSYNSPLNF
TRBV6-4	TRBJ1-1	CASSVLGQDPMNTEAFF
TRBV5-1	TRBJ1-4	CASSLDGTLTEKLFF
TRBV29-1	TRBJ1-3	CSVYQRTGNTIYF
TRBV28	TRBJ2-4	CASSSAGGKNIQYF
TRBV5-1	TRBJ1-2	CASSPETTYGYTF
TRBV5-1	TRBJ2-3	CASSMGDRGSPDTQYF
TRBV7-2	TRBJ2-2	CASSRGLADTGELFF
TRBV5-1	TRBJ2-1	CASSLAASSYNEQFF
TRBV20-1	TRBJ1-1	CSARTPGQRGDTEAFF
TRBV29-1	TRBJ2-2	CSVQTVYTGELFF
TRBV7-9	TRBJ2-7	CASSTPSYEQYF
TRBV7-2	TRBJ2-1	CASSLQTGTGWDEQFF
TRBV28	TRBJ2-7	CASSLHGTGNEQYF
TRBV28	TRBJ2-7	CASSLLTGPLSYEQYF
TRBV28	TRBJ2-5	CASSASSGETQYF
TRBV28	TRBJ2-2	CASSFPRTGEQTGELFF
TRBV29-1	TRBJ2-2	CSVQGQENTGELFF
TRBV5-1	TRBJ1-6	CASSQGGSYNSPLHF